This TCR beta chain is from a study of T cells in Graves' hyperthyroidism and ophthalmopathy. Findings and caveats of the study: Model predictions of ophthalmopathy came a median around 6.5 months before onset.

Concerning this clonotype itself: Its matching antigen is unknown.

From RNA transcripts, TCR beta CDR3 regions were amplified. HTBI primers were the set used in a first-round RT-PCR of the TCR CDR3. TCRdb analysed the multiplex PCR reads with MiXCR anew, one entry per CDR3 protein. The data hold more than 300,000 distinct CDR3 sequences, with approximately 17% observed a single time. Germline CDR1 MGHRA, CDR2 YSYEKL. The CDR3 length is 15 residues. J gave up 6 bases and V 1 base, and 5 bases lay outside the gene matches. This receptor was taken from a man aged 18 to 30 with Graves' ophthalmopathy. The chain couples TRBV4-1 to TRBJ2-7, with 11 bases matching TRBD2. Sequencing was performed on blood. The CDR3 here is CASSQATSGVTEQYF. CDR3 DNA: TGCGCCAGCAGCCAAGCGACTAGCGGGGTGACCGAGCAGTACTTC.